These 30 T cell receptor beta chains were sequenced from one sample in a study of OX40 agonist ivuxolimab in advanced cancers. Clones were sequenced by immunoSEQ multiplex PCR, and TCRdb holds only the in-frame ones, with some missing. The table has 50,000 to 85,000 clones, 75% to 90% seen once. The source was CD4+ or CD8+ T cells sorted from blood, collected in a trial of the OX40 agonist ivuxolimab. These receptors all come from an adult with an advanced solid tumor such as melanoma, head and neck, liver or kidney cancer.

This sequence joins TRBV6-6 and TRBJ1-1; the D is unclear. With 10 bases removed from V and 5 bases from J, the gap between germline ends came to 11 bases. The CDR3 is 11 residues long. CDR1 is MNHNY, CDR2 SVGAGI, per germline (reference sequence). CDR3 DNA: TGTGCCACACAACGAGGGACTGAAGCTTTCTTT. This codes for CATQRGTEAFF.

The CDR3 protein is CASSPRLAGGEPGELFF. The CDR3 coding sequence is TGTGCCAGCAGCCCCAGACTAGCGGGAGGGGAACCCGGGGAGCTGTTTTTT. The chain combines TRBV4-2 with TRBJ2-2, with 14 bases aligning to TRBD2. Looked up from germline, CDR1 is LGHNA and CDR2 is YNFKEQ. The CDR3 contains 17 residues. V lost 4 bases, J lost 6 bases, and 7 bases stayed unmatched.

V is TRBV5-1 and J is TRBJ2-7; a possible D gene is TRBD2 (5 bases). Germline V gene data show CDR1 as SGHRS and CDR2 as YFSETQ. CDR3 length equals 15 residues. V lost 4 bases and J lost 6, with 20 bases in between. CDR3 amino acids: CASSPIILEGGEQYF. The CDR3, as DNA: TGCGCCAGCAGCCCCATAATATTAGAGGGTGGCGAGCAGTACTTC.

The chain combines TRBV19 with TRBJ2-6; unclear D gene. CDR1 is LNHDA and CDR2 is SQIVND in the germline V gene (reference sequence). The CDR3 sequence is 13 residues long. Between the trimmed V and J ends, which lost 11 bases and 0 bases, there was a span of 8 bases. The CDR3 DNA reads TGTGCCGGGAAATTCTCTGGGGCCAACGTCCTGACTTTC. This encodes CAGKFSGANVLTF.

As regards this clone: One junction end disagrees with the germline gene, perhaps due to a read error. This chain links TRBV7-2 with TRBJ2-7; D possibly matches TRBD1 or TRBD2 (5 bases each). The CDR3 runs 12 residues. Germline V gene lookup returns CDR1 SGHTA and CDR2 FQGNSA. Here the CDR3 reads CASSLHPGTARF. CDR3 nucleotide sequence: TGTGCCAGCAGCTTGCATCCGGGGACGGCCCGCTTC.

The chain joins TRBV10-3 to TRBJ2-7; a weak D match, TRBD2 (5 bases). Trimming cost V 11 bases and J 3 bases, with 20 bases left between them. The CDR3 length is 14 residues. Germline values: CDR1 ENHRY, CDR2 SYGVKD. The CDR3, as DNA: TGTGCCGCAGCGGTTGCGGTAATGGACTACGAGCAGTACTTC. Translating gives CAAAVAVMDYEQYF.

This clone was observed once. The rearrangement joins TRBV5-1 to TRBJ2-7; D may be TRBD1 or TRBD2 (5 bases each). The CDR3 sequence is 15 residues long. Germline V gene data show CDR1 as SGHRS and CDR2 as YFSETQ. V was trimmed by 0 bases and J by 4 bases, leaving 14 bases between them. CDR3 sequence (DNA): TGCGCCAGCAGCTTGGACGGGACGCCCGTGTACGAGCAGTACTTC. It encodes CASSLDGTPVYEQYF.

The rearrangement uses TRBV7-2 and TRBJ2-7, with 7 bases identical to TRBD2. V trimming: 5 bases; J trimming: 0 bases; junction bases outside the gene matches: 13. Germline CDR1 is SGHTA and CDR2 is FQGNSA. The CDR3 extends over 17 amino acids. CDR3 nucleotides: TGTGCCAGCAGCGTCCGGACTAGAACTAAGGACTCCTACGAGCAGTACTTC. Its protein is CASSVRTRTKDSYEQYF.

This rearrangement joins TRBV18 to TRBJ1-1, with D possibly TRBD1 on 5 matching bases. The CDR3 loop spans 17 amino acids. Between the trimmed V and J ends, which lost 3 bases and 5 bases, there was a span of 22 bases. CDR1 and CDR2 (germline): KGHSH, LQKENI. The CDR3 region is CASSPLGPGAGRTEAFF. The CDR3, as DNA: TGTGCCAGCTCACCCTTGGGGCCCGGGGCGGGTCGGACTGAAGCTTTCTTT.

V usage is TRBV6-5 and J usage is TRBJ1-6; 10 positions match TRBD1. Trimming removed 5 bases from V and 7 bases from J; junction bases left unmatched: 5. Germline CDR1 is MNHEY and CDR2 is SVGAGI. This CDR3 region has 15 residues. CDR3 nucleotide sequence: TGTGCCAGCAGTCGGGGACAGGGGAACAATTCACCCCTCCACTTT. It specifies CASSRGQGNNSPLHF.

The genes are TRBV19 and TRBJ1-2; no firm D call. CDR1 and CDR2 (germline): LNHDA, SQIVND (reference sequence). Trimming removed 5 bases at V and 4 bases at J, with 14 bases between. CDR3 length: 14 amino acids. The DNA for the CDR3 is TGTGCCAGTAGTTTCCTCGAAGGAAGCTATGGCTACACCTTC. Encoded protein: CASSFLEGSYGYTF.

The rearrangement links TRBV7-8 to TRBJ2-1; no clear D. V lost 0 bases, J lost 7 bases, and 16 bases lay in between. This CDR3 is built from 16 residues. In germline, CDR1 is SGHVS, CDR2 FQNEAQ. The CDR3 region has the DNA TGTGCCAGCAGCTTAGCGGTGGGAAAGCTTTTGAATGAGCAGTTCTTC. Its protein is CASSLAVGKLLNEQFF.

V gene TRBV20-1 combines with J gene TRBJ2-5; D is undetermined. The CDR3 is 10 residues long. Germline loops: CDR1 DFQATT, CDR2 SNEGSKA (reference sequence). V gave up 4 bases and J gave up 7 bases, with 7 bases separating them. CDR3 amino acids: CSATLGTQYF. In DNA form, the CDR3 reads TGCAGTGCTACCCTGGGGACCCAGTACTTC.

The chain employs TRBV6-4 and TRBJ2-1, with 7 bases aligning to TRBD2. The CDR3 extends over 15 amino acids. V dropped 4 bases and J dropped 6; count of bases not matched to a gene: 9. Germline loops: CDR1 MRHNA, CDR2 SNTAGT. The CDR3 protein is CASSVLAGAFNEQFF. CDR3 DNA sequence: TGTGCCAGCAGTGTCCTCGCGGGAGCTTTCAATGAGCAGTTCTTC.

This sequence joins TRBV7-2 and TRBJ2-3; 7 bases map to TRBD2. The CDR3 runs to 16 residues. CDR1 is SGHTA, CDR2 FQGNSA, per germline. J was trimmed by 5 bases and V by 3 bases; bases with no gene match: 11. As DNA, the CDR3 is TGTGCCAGCAGCTTCGGAGCGGGACGGGTTGGAGATACGCAGTATTTT. This encodes CASSFGAGRVGDTQYF.

The CDR3 is CASGQQLGVYNEQFF. The CDR3 DNA sequence: TGTGCTAGTGGCCAGCAACTAGGGGTCTACAATGAGCAGTTCTTC. The chain links TRBV12-5 to TRBJ2-1; D could derive from TRBD1 or TRBD2 (5 bases each). The ends were cut back, 6 bases at V and 3 bases at J, with 15 bases in the middle. Germline V lookup: CDR1 LGHNT, CDR2 FRNRAP. This CDR3 spans 15 amino acids.

The rearrangement joins TRBV5-4 to TRBJ2-7, with 13 bases fitting TRBD2. The V gene end was trimmed by 3 bases and the J gene end by 4 bases; junction bases not matched to a gene: 4. The CDR3 runs 15 residues. CDR1 and CDR2 from the germline V gene are SGHNT and YYREEE (reference sequence). The CDR3 DNA reads TGTGCCAGCAGCTCGCGGACTAGCGGGAGTTACGAGCAGTACTTC. Encoded protein: CASSSRTSGSYEQYF.

V gene TRBV10-1 combines with J gene TRBJ2-1, with D perhaps TRBD2 (6 bases). The CDR3 is 14 residues long. Germline V lookup: CDR1 WNHNN, CDR2 SYGVQD (reference sequence). Trimming took 8 bases from V and 2 from J, leaving 13 bases between them. The CDR3 reads CASRLTGAYNEQFF. CDR3 in DNA: TGCGCCAGCCGCTTAACGGGAGCCTACAATGAGCAGTTCTTC.

This clone qualifies as medium-sized. This sequence joins TRBV27 and TRBJ1-2; TRBD1 matches at 7 bases. The CDR3 runs to 14 residues. V gave up 4 bases and J gave up 11 bases; unmatched junction bases: 13. CDR1 MNHEY and CDR2 SMNVEV come from the germline V gene (reference sequence). This CDR3 is CASSSTGRWDWYTF. The CDR3 nucleotides are TGTGCCAGCAGTTCGACAGGGCGTTGGGATTGGTACACCTTC.

This chain links TRBV18 with TRBJ1-5; perhaps TRBD1 as D (6 bases). The CDR3 is made up of 15 amino acids. From germline, CDR1 is KGHSH and CDR2 LQKENI. Trimming pared 3 bases from V and 5 bases from J, leaving 14 bases between. The CDR3 nucleotides read TGTGCCAGCTCACCCCACTTGGACAGCGATCAGCCCCAGCATTTT. Translating it yields CASSPHLDSDQPQHF. Full variable domain (outside the CDR3, taken from reference TRBV18 and TRBJ1-5): NAGVMQNPRHLVRRRGQEARLRCSPMKGHSHVYWYRQLPEEGLKFMVYLQKENIIDESGMPKERFSAEFPKEGPSILRIQQVVRGDSAAYFCASSPHLDSDQPQHFGDGTRLSIL.

The V call is TRBV2, the J call TRBJ1-2; 7 bases are a match to TRBD1. V lost 7 bases and J lost 0; bases outside the gene matches: 8. The germline V gene has CDR1 SNHLY and CDR2 FYNNEI. There are 15 residues in the CDR3. The CDR3 DNA sequence: TGTGCCAGCAAAGTTGACAGGGCCACTAACTATGGCTACACCTTC. Protein sequence: CASKVDRATNYGYTF.

The V call is TRBV25-1, the J call TRBJ2-7, with 10 bases lining up with TRBD2. Germline CDR1 reads MGHDK; CDR2 reads SYGVNS. The CDR3 is 13 amino acids. With V trimmed by 8 bases and J by 7 bases, 8 bases remained unmatched. For the CDR3, the DNA is TGTGCCAGCGGTCTAGCGGGAGAAAGAGAGCAGTACTTC. Encoded protein: CASGLAGEREQYF.

The chain links TRBV18 to TRBJ2-1; D is possibly TRBD2 (7 bases). The CDR3 runs to 17 residues. The germline gives CDR1 KGHSH, CDR2 LQKENI. V lost 4 bases and J 7 bases, leaving 23 bases between the germline ends. The CDR3 loop reads CASSLDWGRESSNEQFF. CDR3 sequence (DNA): TGTGCCAGCTCACTGGATTGGGGGCGGGAGTCATCAAATGAGCAGTTCTTC.

DNA for the CDR3: TGTGCCAGCCGAGCGCAGACTACTGGAAACACCATATATTTT. This translates into CASRAQTTGNTIYF. The chain employs TRBV4-2 and TRBJ1-3; D gene ambiguous. The CDR3 extends over 14 amino acids. The germline V and J ends were trimmed by 8 bases and 2 bases, with 13 bases remaining between them. The germline CDR1 and CDR2 sequences are LGHNA and YNFKEQ.

The chain uses TRBV7-2 and TRBJ2-7; D possibly matches TRBD1 or TRBD2 (5 bases each). V shed 2 bases and J shed 5 bases, with 16 bases lying between them. Germline V gene lookup returns CDR1 SGHTA and CDR2 FQGNSA. The CDR3 has 15 amino acids. The CDR3 DNA follows: TGTGCCAGCAGCTTAAGTCTTGGGGGAGCGGACGAGCAGTACTTC. Its translation: CASSLSLGGADEQYF.

The J gene is TRBJ2-1, the V gene TRBV18; 11 bases map to TRBD2. Germline CDR1 reads KGHSH; CDR2 reads LQKENI. There are 19 residues in the CDR3. The V and J ends lost 3 bases and 7 bases, in that order; junction bases with no gene match: 17. This chain's CDR3 is CASSPRPDSGRASRNEQFF. The DNA for the CDR3 is TGTGCCAGCTCACCCAGGCCAGATAGCGGGAGGGCCTCGAGGAATGAGCAGTTCTTC.

The V gene is TRBV6-1, the J gene TRBJ2-7, with 10 bases aligning to TRBD1. The CDR3 is made up of 16 amino acids. Trimming removed 0 bases from V and 2 bases from J; junction bases left unmatched: 4. From germline, CDR1 is MNHNS and CDR2 SASEGT. CDR3 sequence (DNA): TGTGCCAGCAGTGAAGCCGGGACAGGGGCGGCCTACGAGCAGTACTTC. Translation gives CASSEAGTGAAYEQYF.

The chain combines TRBV5-4 with TRBJ2-2; the D gene is possibly TRBD2 (5 bases). V was cut by 4 bases and J by 5 bases, with 12 bases left in between. This CDR3 contains 14 residues. Germline loops: CDR1 SGHNT, CDR2 YYREEE (reference sequence). In DNA, the CDR3 is TGTGCCAGCAGCCCAGCGGAGATGACCGGGGAGCTGTTTTTT. Its translation: CASSPAEMTGELFF.

V usage is TRBV30 and J usage is TRBJ2-3, with 8 bases that match TRBD2. This CDR3 is 14 amino acids long. CDR1 and CDR2 (germline): GTSNPN, SVGIG (reference sequence). Trimming at V came to 1 base and at J to 5 bases, leaving 5 bases not matched to a gene. The CDR3 loop reads CAWSGSGMVDTQYF. The CDR3 bases are TGTGCCTGGAGTGGTAGCGGGATGGTAGATACGCAGTATTTT.

The rearrangement links TRBV6-5 to TRBJ2-2; 11 positions match TRBD1. The germline gives CDR1 MNHEY, CDR2 SVGAGI. Trimming took 7 bases from V and 7 from J; bases not matched to a gene: 8. The CDR3 runs 15 residues. CDR3 region: CASKGGQGAVGELFF. The DNA of the CDR3 is TGTGCCAGCAAGGGAGGACAGGGGGCGGTCGGGGAGCTGTTTTTT.